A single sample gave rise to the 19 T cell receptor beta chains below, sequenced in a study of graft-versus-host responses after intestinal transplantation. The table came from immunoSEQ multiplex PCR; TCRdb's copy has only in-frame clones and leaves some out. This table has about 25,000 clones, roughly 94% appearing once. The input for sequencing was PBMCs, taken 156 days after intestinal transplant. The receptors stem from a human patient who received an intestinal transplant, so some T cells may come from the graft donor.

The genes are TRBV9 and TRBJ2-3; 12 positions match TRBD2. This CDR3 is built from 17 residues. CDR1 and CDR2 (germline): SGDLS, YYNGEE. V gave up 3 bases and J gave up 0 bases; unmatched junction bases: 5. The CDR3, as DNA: TGTGCCAGCAGCGGTCTAGCGGGGGGGCCTAGCACAGATACGCAGTATTTT. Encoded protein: CASSGLAGGPSTDTQYF.

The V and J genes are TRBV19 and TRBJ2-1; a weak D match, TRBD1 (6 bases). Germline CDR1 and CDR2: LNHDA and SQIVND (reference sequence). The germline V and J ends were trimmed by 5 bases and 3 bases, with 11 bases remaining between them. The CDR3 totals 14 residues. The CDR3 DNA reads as TGTGCCAGTAGTTCGGCGACAGGCTACAATGAGCAGTTCTTC. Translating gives CASSSATGYNEQFF.

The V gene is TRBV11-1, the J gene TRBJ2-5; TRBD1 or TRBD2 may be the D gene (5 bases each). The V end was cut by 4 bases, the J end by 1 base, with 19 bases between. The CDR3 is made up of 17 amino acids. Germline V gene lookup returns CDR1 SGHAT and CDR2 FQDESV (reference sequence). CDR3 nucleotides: TGTGCCAGCAGCTCTCATGTTGCAGGGACCGGCCAAGAGACCCAGTACTTC. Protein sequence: CASSSHVAGTGQETQYF.

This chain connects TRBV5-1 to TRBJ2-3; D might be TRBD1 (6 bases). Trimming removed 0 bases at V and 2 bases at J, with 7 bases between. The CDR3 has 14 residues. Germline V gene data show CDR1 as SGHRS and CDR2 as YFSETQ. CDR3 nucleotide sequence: TGCGCCAGCAGCTTGGACAGGGCCACAGATACGCAGTATTTT. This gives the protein CASSLDRATDTQYF.

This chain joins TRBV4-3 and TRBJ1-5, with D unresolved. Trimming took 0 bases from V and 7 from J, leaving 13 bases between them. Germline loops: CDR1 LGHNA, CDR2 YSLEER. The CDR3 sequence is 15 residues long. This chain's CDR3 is CASSQDRGVGQPQHF. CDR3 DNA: TGCGCCAGCAGCCAAGATCGTGGGGTAGGGCAGCCCCAGCATTTT.

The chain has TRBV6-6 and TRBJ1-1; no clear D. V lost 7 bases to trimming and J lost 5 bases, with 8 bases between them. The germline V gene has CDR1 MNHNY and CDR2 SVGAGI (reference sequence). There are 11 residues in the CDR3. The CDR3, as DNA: TGTGCCAGCACCTACGCGACTGAAGCTTTCTTT. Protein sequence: CASTYATEAFF.

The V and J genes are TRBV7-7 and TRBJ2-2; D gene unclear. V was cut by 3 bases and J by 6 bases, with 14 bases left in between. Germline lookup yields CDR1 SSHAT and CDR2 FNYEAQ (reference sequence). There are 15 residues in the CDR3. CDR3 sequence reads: CASSFGPRGPGELFF. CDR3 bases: TGTGCCAGCAGCTTCGGTCCGCGCGGACCCGGGGAGCTGTTTTTT.

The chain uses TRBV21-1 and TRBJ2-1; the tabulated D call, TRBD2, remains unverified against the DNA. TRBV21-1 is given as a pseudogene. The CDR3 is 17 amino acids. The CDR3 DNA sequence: TGTGCCAGCAGTGCATCGCTAGCTACACCATCCGACAATGAGCAGTTCTTC. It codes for CASSASLATPSDNEQFF.

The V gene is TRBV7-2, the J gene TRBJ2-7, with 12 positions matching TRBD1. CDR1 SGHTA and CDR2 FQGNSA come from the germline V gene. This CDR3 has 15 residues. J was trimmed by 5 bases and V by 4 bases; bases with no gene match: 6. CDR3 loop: CASSSLGQGADEQYF. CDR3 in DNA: TGTGCCAGCAGCTCACTGGGACAGGGGGCGGACGAGCAGTACTTC. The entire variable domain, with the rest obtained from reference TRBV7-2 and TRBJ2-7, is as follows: GAGVSQSPSNKVTEKGKDVELRCDPISGHTALYWYRQSLGQGLEFLIYFQGNSAPDKSGLPSDRFSAERTGGSVSTLTIQRTQQEDSAVYLCASSSLGQGADEQYFGPGTRLTVT.

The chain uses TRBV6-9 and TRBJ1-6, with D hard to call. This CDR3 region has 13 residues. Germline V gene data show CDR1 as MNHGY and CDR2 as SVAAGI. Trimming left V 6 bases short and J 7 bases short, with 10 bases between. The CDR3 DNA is TGTGCCAGCAGGGGCAGGTTGAATTCACCCCTCCACTTT. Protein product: CASRGRLNSPLHF.

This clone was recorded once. CDR3 sequence reads: CASSIPQGAYNEQFF. The DNA for the CDR3 is TGTGCCAGTAGTATTCCACAGGGGGCGTACAATGAGCAGTTCTTC. The V and J genes are TRBV19 and TRBJ2-1; 9 positions match TRBD1. Germline lookup yields CDR1 LNHDA and CDR2 SQIVND (reference sequence). V lost 3 bases and J lost 4; bases outside the gene matches: 4. This CDR3 comprises 15 residues.

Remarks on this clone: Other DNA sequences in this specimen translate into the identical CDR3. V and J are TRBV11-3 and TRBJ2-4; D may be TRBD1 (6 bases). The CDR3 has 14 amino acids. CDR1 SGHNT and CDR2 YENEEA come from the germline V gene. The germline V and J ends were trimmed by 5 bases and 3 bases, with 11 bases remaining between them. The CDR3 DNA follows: TGTGCCAGCAGCCCGACAGGTGGCAAAAACATTCAGTACTTC. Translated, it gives CASSPTGGKNIQYF.

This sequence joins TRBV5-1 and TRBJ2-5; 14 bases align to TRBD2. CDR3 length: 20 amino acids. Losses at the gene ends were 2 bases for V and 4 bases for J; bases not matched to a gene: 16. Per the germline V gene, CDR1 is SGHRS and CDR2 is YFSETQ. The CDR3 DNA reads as TGCGCCAGCAGCTTACTTTTGACTAGCGGGAGGGTCGACTTGTCAGAGACCCAGTACTTC. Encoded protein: CASSLLLTSGRVDLSETQYF.

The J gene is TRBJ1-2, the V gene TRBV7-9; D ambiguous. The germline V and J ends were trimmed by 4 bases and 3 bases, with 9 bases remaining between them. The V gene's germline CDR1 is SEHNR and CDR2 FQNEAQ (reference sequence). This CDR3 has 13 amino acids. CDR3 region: CASSSTLDYGYTF. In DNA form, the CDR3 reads TGTGCCAGCAGCTCCACCCTTGACTATGGCTACACCTTC.

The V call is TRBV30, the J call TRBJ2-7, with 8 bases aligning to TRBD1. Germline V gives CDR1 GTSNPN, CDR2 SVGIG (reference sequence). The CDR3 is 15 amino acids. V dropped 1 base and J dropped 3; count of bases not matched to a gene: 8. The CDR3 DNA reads TGTGCCTGGAGTGAGGGACAGGCGAGTCTCTACGAGCAGTACTTC. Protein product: CAWSEGQASLYEQYF.

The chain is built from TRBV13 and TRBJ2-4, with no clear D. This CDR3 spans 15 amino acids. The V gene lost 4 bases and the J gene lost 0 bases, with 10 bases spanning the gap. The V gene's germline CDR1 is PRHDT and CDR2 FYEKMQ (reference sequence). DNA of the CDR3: TGTGCCAGCAGCTCCCGGGTCCAAGCCAAAAACATTCAGTACTTC. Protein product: CASSSRVQAKNIQYF.

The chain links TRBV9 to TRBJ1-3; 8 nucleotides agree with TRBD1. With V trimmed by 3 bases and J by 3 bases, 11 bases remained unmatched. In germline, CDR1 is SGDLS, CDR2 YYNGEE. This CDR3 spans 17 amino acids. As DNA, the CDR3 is TGTGCCAGCAGCGCCAGGGACAGGCCGAACCTTGGAAACACCATATATTTT. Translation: CASSARDRPNLGNTIYF.

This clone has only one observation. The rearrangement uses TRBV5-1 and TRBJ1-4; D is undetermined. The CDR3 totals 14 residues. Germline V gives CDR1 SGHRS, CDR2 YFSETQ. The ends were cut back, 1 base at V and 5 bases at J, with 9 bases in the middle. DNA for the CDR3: TGCGCCAGCAGCTTGTCCCTTTCCAATGAAAAACTGTTTTTT. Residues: CASSLSLSNEKLFF. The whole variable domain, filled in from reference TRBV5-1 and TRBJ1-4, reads KAGVTQTPRYLIKTRGQQVTLSCSPISGHRSVSWYQQTPGQGLQFLFEYFSETQRNKGNFPGRFSGRQFSNSRSEMNVSTLELGDSALYLCASSLSLSNEKLFFGSGTQLSVL.

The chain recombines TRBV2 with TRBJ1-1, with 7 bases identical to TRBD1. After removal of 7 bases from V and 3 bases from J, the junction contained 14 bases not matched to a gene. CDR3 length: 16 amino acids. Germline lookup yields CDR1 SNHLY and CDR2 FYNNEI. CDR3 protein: CASTPRNRGRDTEAFF. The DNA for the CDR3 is TGTGCCAGCACCCCCAGGAACAGGGGAAGGGACACTGAAGCTTTCTTT.